Below, 32 T cell receptor beta chains from the same sample are listed, as sequenced in a study of blood T cell repertoires in COVID-19. Profiling relied on immunoSEQ multiplex PCR, and the TCRdb table lists in-frame clones only, not all of them. The sample contains about 130,000 clones, under 85% of which appear only once. Sequenced input: peripheral blood. These receptors all come from a man aged 35-49 years with active or convalescent COVID-19.

The chain links TRBV11-1 to TRBJ1-6; a weak D match, TRBD1 (6 bases). Trimming shortened V by 4 bases and J by 6 bases, and 13 bases separated the two germline ends. The CDR3 totals 15 residues. Per germline, CDR1 SGHAT and CDR2 FQDESV (reference sequence). Written as DNA, the CDR3 is TGTGCCAGCAGCTCCCAGGGGCAGACTAATTCACCCCTCCACTTT. Its protein is CASSSQGQTNSPLHF.

The chain employs TRBV18 and TRBJ1-1; 8 bases fit TRBD1. Germline V gene sequence: CDR1 KGHSH, CDR2 LQKENI. This CDR3 has 13 amino acids. After removal of 0 bases from V and 10 bases from J, the junction contained 4 bases not matched to a gene. The CDR3 coding sequence is TGTGCCAGCTCACCACCTCCGGGACAGGCAGCTTTCTTT. This translates into CASSPPPGQAAFF.

The genes are TRBV7-9 and TRBJ2-7; D is perhaps TRBD1 (5 bases). Trimming left V 1 base short and J 7 bases short, with 17 bases between. The germline V gene has CDR1 SEHNR and CDR2 FQNEAQ (reference sequence). This CDR3 region has 15 residues. DNA for the CDR3: TGTGCCAGCAGCTTAGGTCGGACACCCAATTTTGAGCAGTACTTC. Protein product: CASSLGRTPNFEQYF.

The chain has TRBV19 and TRBJ1-2; D unresolved. The CDR3 sequence is 13 residues long. Germline lookup yields CDR1 LNHDA and CDR2 SQIVND (reference sequence). Trimming pared 5 bases from V and 1 base from J, leaving 8 bases between. The DNA for the CDR3 is TGTGCCAGTAGTCTCCAGGTTAACTATGGCTACACCTTC. It yields the protein CASSLQVNYGYTF. The whole variable domain, remainder taken from reference TRBV19 and TRBJ1-2, is DGGITQSPKYLFRKEGQNVTLSCEQNLNHDAMYWYRQDPGQGLRLIYYSQIVNDFQKGDIAEGYSVSREKKESFPLTVTSAQKNPTAFYLCASSLQVNYGYTFGSGTRLTVV.

The chain links TRBV3-1 (or the pseudogene TRBV3-2) to TRBJ2-7; TRBD2 might be the D (5 bases). The V and J ends lost 1 base and 6 bases respectively, with 19 bases between them. The CDR3 sequence is 16 residues long. In germline, CDR1 is LGHDT, CDR2 YNNKEL (reference sequence). The CDR3, as DNA: TGTGCCAGCAGCCAAGTCTCGAGGGAAAGGTCGCGCGAGCAGTACTTC. Translation gives CASSQVSRERSREQYF.

This clone was observed a handful of times. The chain couples TRBV11-1 to TRBJ1-1, with 7 bases that match TRBD1. Germline V gene sequence: CDR1 SGHAT, CDR2 FQDESV (reference sequence). V lost 1 base, J lost 10 bases, and 3 bases stayed unmatched. The CDR3 spans 12 residues. CDR3 amino acids: CASSLEGGPAFF. The DNA for the CDR3 is TGTGCCAGCAGCTTAGAAGGGGGCCCAGCTTTCTTT.

This clone was seen a handful of times. The gene calls are TRBV5-4 and TRBJ1-2, with 9 bases identical to TRBD1. The ends lost 3 bases at V and 8 bases at J; junction bases unmatched: 5. CDR1 is SGHNT, CDR2 YYREEE, per germline (reference sequence). The CDR3 is 13 amino acids. CDR3 sequence reads: CASSSGTGNGYTF. In DNA, the CDR3 is TGTGCCAGCAGCTCCGGGACAGGGAACGGCTACACCTTC.

V and J are TRBV15 and TRBJ1-5; 7 nucleotides match TRBD1. The CDR3 totals 15 residues. Looked up from germline, CDR1 is LNHNV and CDR2 is YYDKDF (reference sequence). V was clipped by 4 bases and J by 0 bases; unmatched bases: 3. The CDR3 coding sequence is TGTGCCACCAGCACAGGGGACAGTAGCAATCAGCCCCAGCATTTT. Its translation is CATSTGDSSNQPQHF.

This CDR3 reads CSAQGKDQPQHF. In DNA form, the CDR3 reads TGCAGCGCCCAGGGGAAAGATCAGCCCCAGCATTTT. The genes are TRBV29-1 and TRBJ1-5; TRBD1 might be the D (6 bases). Germline V CDR1 and CDR2: SQVTM, ANQGSEA. The V gene lost 7 bases and the J gene lost 5 bases, with 12 bases spanning the gap. The CDR3 is 12 amino acids.

This chain links TRBV27 with TRBJ1-5; D remains ambiguous. Trimming stripped 4 bases from V and 4 bases from J, with 8 bases between. CDR1 MNHEY and CDR2 SMNVEV come from the germline V gene (reference sequence). The CDR3 is 13 residues long. This CDR3 is CASSSSHNQPQHF. As DNA, the CDR3 is TGTGCCAGCAGTTCCTCACATAATCAGCCCCAGCATTTT.

This clone was seen more than once but under ten times. The identical CDR3 is also encoded by other nucleotide sequences in the sample. The J gene is TRBJ1-1, the V gene TRBV4-1, with TRBD1 as a possible D gene (6 bases). The CDR3 loop spans 12 amino acids. Germline V lookup: CDR1 MGHRA, CDR2 YSYEKL. The V end lost 3 bases, the J end lost 8 bases, and 10 bases lay between the germline ends. The chain's CDR3 is CASSQGASEAFF. The CDR3 nucleotides are TGCGCCAGCAGCCAGGGGGCCTCAGAAGCTTTCTTT.

This clone was found once. The chain employs TRBV20-1 and TRBJ2-3; 7 positions agree with TRBD1. Germline V gene sequence: CDR1 DFQATT, CDR2 SNEGSKA (reference sequence). The CDR3 contains 11 residues. The ends lost 7 bases at V and 4 bases at J; junction bases unmatched: 2. The CDR3 here is CSGQGADTQYF. Here the CDR3 DNA reads TGCAGTGGACAGGGTGCAGATACGCAGTATTTT.

J is TRBJ1-1 and V is TRBV25-1; a weak D match, TRBD1 (6 bases). The germline V gene has CDR1 MGHDK and CDR2 SYGVNS. The CDR3 totals 14 residues. Trimming pared 8 bases from V and 0 bases from J, leaving 13 bases between. CDR3 in DNA: TGTGCCAGCGGTCAAACAGGGTTGAACACTGAAGCTTTCTTT. It encodes CASGQTGLNTEAFF.

The V gene is TRBV6-6, the J gene TRBJ2-1, with D possibly being TRBD1 (8 bases). The germline gives CDR1 MNHNY, CDR2 SVGAGI (reference sequence). Between the trimmed V and J ends, which lost 2 bases and 8 bases, there was a span of 19 bases. The CDR3 runs 16 residues. CDR3 DNA sequence: TGTGCCAGCAGTTACGGGGGAGGGACAGGAAGGGATGAGCAGTTCTTC. It specifies CASSYGGGTGRDEQFF.

CDR3 nucleotides: TGTGCCAGCAGCTTAGATTTAGGACAGGCCCAAGAGACCCAGTACTTC. Protein sequence: CASSLDLGQAQETQYF. The chain has TRBV7-2 and TRBJ2-5; 7 bases match TRBD1. V gave up 1 base and J gave up 1 base; unmatched junction bases: 6. The germline gives CDR1 SGHTA, CDR2 FQGNSA. The CDR3 covers 16 residues.

This clone was recorded a few times. The V and J genes are TRBV10-2 and TRBJ2-2, with unresolved D. V lost 9 bases, J lost 6 bases, and 8 bases lay in between. Germline values: CDR1 WSHSY, CDR2 SAAADI. This CDR3 comprises 11 residues. This CDR3 is CASRESGELFF. DNA for the CDR3: TGCGCCAGTCGAGAGTCCGGGGAGCTGTTTTTT.

V gene TRBV9 combines with J gene TRBJ2-2, with 8 bases that match TRBD2. The CDR3 length is 16 residues. V lost 7 bases, J lost 0 bases, and 8 bases stayed unmatched. Germline CDR1 and CDR2: SGDLS and YYNGEE. DNA for the CDR3: TGTGCCAGCGGACGTAGCGGGGAAACGAACACCGGGGAGCTGTTTTTT. Its protein is CASGRSGETNTGELFF.

The genes are TRBV5-4 and TRBJ1-5; TRBD1 might be the D (6 bases). V shed 4 bases and J shed 5 bases, with 16 bases lying between them. Germline V gene lookup returns CDR1 SGHNT and CDR2 YYREEE (reference sequence). The length of the CDR3 is 15 residues. Here the CDR3 reads CASSHGGGRDQPQHF. In DNA form, the CDR3 reads TGTGCCAGCAGCCACGGAGGGGGGAGGGATCAGCCCCAGCATTTT.

The chain uses TRBV5-6 and TRBJ2-2; a possible D gene is TRBD1 (5 bases). The germline V gene has CDR1 SGHDT and CDR2 YYEEEE. The CDR3 runs 13 residues. The germline V and J ends were trimmed by 3 bases and 5 bases, with 8 bases remaining between them. CDR3 sequence (DNA): TGTGCCAGCAGCTCGACAGAAACCGGGGAGCTGTTTTTT. This encodes CASSSTETGELFF.

Points on this clone: This CDR3 is also generated by other DNA sequences in the sample. The chain is built from TRBV12-3 or TRBV12-4 and TRBJ1-1; D possibly corresponds to TRBD1 (6 bases). The CDR3 sequence is 13 residues long. Trimming took off 9 bases at V and 2 bases at J, with 13 bases between the two ends. The CDR3 nucleotides read TGTGCCAGTAGTGGACAGACTAACACTGAAGCTTTCTTT. It specifies CASSGQTNTEAFF.

This clone came up a few times. The chain has TRBV7-6 and TRBJ2-7, with 10 bases fitting TRBD2. Trimming took 5 bases from V and 2 from J; bases not matched to a gene: 6. The CDR3 extends over 15 amino acids. Germline lookup yields CDR1 SGHVS and CDR2 FNYEAQ. In DNA, the CDR3 is TGTGCCAGCAGCCCCCAAGCGGGGGGGCCCTACGAGCAGTACTTC. Residues: CASSPQAGGPYEQYF.

This rearrangement joins TRBV25-1 to TRBJ1-4, with D unclear. The CDR3 is 14 amino acids. CDR1 MGHDK and CDR2 SYGVNS come from the germline V gene. V gave up 2 bases and J gave up 6 bases, with 10 bases separating them. The CDR3 loop is CASSEGDTDEKLFF. CDR3 DNA sequence: TGTGCCAGCAGTGAAGGTGACACCGATGAAAAACTGTTTTTT.

The chain combines TRBV5-1 with TRBJ2-7; tentatively, D is TRBD1 (5 bases). The germline V and J ends were trimmed by 0 bases and 0 bases, with 10 bases remaining between them. CDR1 SGHRS and CDR2 YFSETQ come from the germline V gene. CDR3 length equals 15 residues. CDR3 amino acids: CASSLGDRPSYEQYF. In nucleotides, the CDR3 is TGCGCCAGCAGCTTGGGAGACAGACCCTCCTACGAGCAGTACTTC.

V usage is TRBV5-6 and J usage is TRBJ1-5; D perhaps matches TRBD1 (6 bases). The CDR3 contains 13 residues. With 1 base removed from V and 7 bases from J, the gap between germline ends came to 9 bases. The germline CDR1 and CDR2 sequences are SGHDT and YYEEEE. The chain's CDR3 is CASSLPGEQPQHF. CDR3 coding DNA: TGTGCCAGCAGCTTGCCAGGGGAGCAGCCCCAGCATTTT.

In its sample, this clone was seen a few times. The chain couples TRBV6-1 to TRBJ2-3, with 7 bases aligning to TRBD2. Germline lookup yields CDR1 MNHNS and CDR2 SASEGT. CDR3 length: 15 residues. The V gene end was trimmed by 1 base and the J gene end by 0 bases; junction bases not matched to a gene: 1. Here the CDR3 DNA reads TGTGCCAGCAGTGAAGACGGGGGGAGCACAGATACGCAGTATTTT. Encoded protein: CASSEDGGSTDTQYF.

The rearrangement links TRBV6-6 to TRBJ1-4, with 9 nucleotides matching TRBD1. This CDR3 is 14 amino acids long. The germline CDR1 and CDR2 sequences are MNHNY and SVGAGI (reference sequence). J was trimmed by 8 bases and V by 6 bases; bases with no gene match: 7. CDR3 sequence: CASRNRGRLEKLFF. The CDR3 nucleotides read TGTGCCAGCAGGAACAGGGGGCGTTTGGAAAAACTGTTTTTT.

The rearrangement joins TRBV24-1 to TRBJ2-1; TRBD2 might be the D (6 bases). Germline V lookup: CDR1 KGHDR, CDR2 SFDVKD. The CDR3 loop spans 15 amino acids. The V end lost 5 bases, the J end lost 4 bases, and 14 bases lay between the germline ends. The CDR3 bases are TGTGCCACCAGTGTCGGGGGTCCTGAATACAATGAGCAGTTCTTC. Residues: CATSVGGPEYNEQFF.

The chain joins TRBV12-3 or TRBV12-4 to TRBJ2-1; D might be TRBD1 (6 bases). The CDR3 is 13 amino acids. The V gene lost 5 bases and the J gene lost 11 bases, with 16 bases spanning the gap. CDR3 protein: CASSPGTQVKQFF. Written as DNA, the CDR3 is TGTGCCAGCAGTCCAGGGACACAAGTTAAGCAGTTCTTC.

This clone appeared many times. The chain employs TRBV7-9 and TRBJ2-7, with a tentative D call TRBD1 (5 bases). The V end was cut by 5 bases, the J end by 7 bases, with 12 bases between. In germline, CDR1 is SEHNR, CDR2 FQNEAQ (reference sequence). This CDR3 comprises 12 residues. CDR3 sequence reads: CASSTDSLEQYF. Here the CDR3 DNA reads TGTGCCAGCAGCACCGACAGTTTAGAGCAGTACTTC.

The CDR3 DNA follows: TGCAGCGTTGGGACAGGGAAGCGGGACGAGCAGTACTTC. Its protein product is CSVGTGKRDEQYF. J is TRBJ2-7 and V is TRBV29-1; 8 nucleotides match TRBD1. The ends lost 4 bases at V and 5 bases at J; junction bases unmatched: 7. This CDR3 is built from 13 residues. The germline V gene encodes CDR1 SQVTM and CDR2 ANQGSEA.

The chain carries TRBV9 and TRBJ1-5, with 7 positions matching TRBD1. Germline V CDR1 and CDR2: SGDLS, YYNGEE. The CDR3 spans 15 residues. The V gene end was trimmed by 3 bases and the J gene end by 3 bases; junction bases not matched to a gene: 6. The CDR3 DNA follows: TGTGCCAGCAGCGGAGACAGGGCGAACAATCAGCCCCAGCATTTT. It encodes CASSGDRANNQPQHF.

The V and J genes are TRBV5-1 and TRBJ1-5; D unclear. This CDR3 comprises 13 residues. Per germline, CDR1 SGHRS and CDR2 YFSETQ. The ends were cut back, 4 bases at V and 4 bases at J, with 9 bases in the middle. CDR3 nucleotide sequence: TGCGCCAGCAGCCGGGAGCCTAATCAGCCCCAGCATTTT. It is translated as CASSREPNQPQHF.